This TCR beta chain emerged from a study of cytomegalovirus exposure and HLA in healthy donors (TCRdb year 2017). Study-wide context: According to an earlier analysis of 587 of the donors, roughly 180 million T cells yielded 100 million or so unique TCR beta sequences and approximately 280 Gb of sequence data. Donor age, sex, ethnicity and CMV serostatus were compiled alongside the repertoire data. Typing coverage differed by locus: A, B, C, DRB1 and DQB1 were typed in about 629-640 donors, DQA1 in approximately 520, DPA1 in over 600, and DPB1 in just under 490. A later analysis re-examined previously published TCR beta repertoires from about 670 donors and added high-resolution HLA genotyping to investigate patterns of TCR occurrence. Among roughly 400 genotyped donors of the cohort, an average of about 220,000 unique TCR beta nucleotide sequences was sequenced per donor, of which about 19% were non-productive. In an earlier analysis of 587 of the donors, high-throughput TCR beta sequencing was used to judge whether each TCR beta V gene segment behaved as functional or pseudogenic. The study was designed to test whether signatures of past pathogen exposure could be identified by cataloging public T cell receptors. High-throughput TCR immunosequencing, statistical association of individual TCRs with disease status, and machine learning were combined to predict cytomegalovirus infection status. The study profiled the T cell repertoires of fewer than 850 subjects by immunosequencing and related them to cytomegalovirus serostatus. About 280 gigabases of sequencing data and 70 million to 95 million unique TCR sequences made up an early release that covered approximately 700 HLA-typed donors. A handful of DR-DQ haplotypes were handled as single units for association and clustering because linkage in the cohort was strong. The later analysis used no new phenotypic data to find candidate immune exposures, relying instead on TCR beta sequences and their occurrence across donors. All discovery cohort repertoires had been generated using a single sequencing platform. Besides the first cohort of roughly 700 subjects, a separate validation cohort made up of 120 different subjects was used. Genome-wide SNP genotypes for about 55% of the 666 donors were used in a later genetic analysis, which treated that subset as a discovery cohort. Class I and class II HLA loci were covered by the typing at four-digit resolution. Of the 300 to 450 genotyped donors, 65% to 90% fell in the genetic ancestry cluster associated with self-reported Caucasian donors.

General findings and caveats noted by the study authors: The only immune exposure information available for the cohort was CMV serostatus. A later genetic analysis associated a missense DCLRE1C variant with V-gene and J-gene trimming of TCR beta chains, and an independent cohort replicated the association. Only TCR beta chains were sequenced in this cohort, and the absence of alpha or paired-chain data limited detectable features. The classifier was reported to diagnose cytomegalovirus status with high specificity and sensitivity in both the original and validation cohorts. Correlated functional status among segregating V segments might be attributable to linkage disequilibrium, but an unknown experimental factor could not be ruled out. When HLA alleles, especially DR and DQ, strongly co-occurred, TCR associations were difficult to assign to individual alleles. A further reported finding was that TCR beta sequences accurately predicted the HLA-A and HLA-B alleles for most subjects in the first cohort. In a later analysis, HLA-associated TCR beta chains were found to be more clonally expanded and to have lower generation probabilities than equally common non-associated chains. According to a later analysis, parvovirus B19, influenza, CMV and Epstein-Barr virus appeared linked to several top co-occurrence clusters. Because some donors lacked HLA typing at each locus, the association tests relied only on the typed subset. In vitro tests confirmed that a few of the cytomegalovirus-associated TCR beta chains recognize cytomegalovirus antigens. In a later analysis, some 18,000 TCR beta sequences were associated with specific HLA alleles at a false discovery rate of 0.05. Sequencing depth was assumed to be roughly uniform across donors in the presence/absence analyses, though that assumption may not hold. Most TCR sequences were seen in very few donors, while some public TCRs were found in many individuals. The 87-base-pair reads could not distinguish some IMGT-functional V segments, including TRBV6-2 and TRBV6-3, so those segments were excluded. In an earlier analysis of some 550 of the donors, most TCR beta V segments were observed in productive rearrangements about 90% or about 30% of the time, broadly matching IMGT annotations. In a later analysis, most CMV-associated TCR beta chains were found to appear HLA-restricted, with HLA associations seemingly driven largely by CMV exposure. It was suggested by the authors that the approach could potentially be generalized to other disease states and immunological phenotypes. A later genetic analysis reported fewer N-insertions in productive TCRs among donors in an Asian-associated ancestry cluster than the 666-donor mean. In a later analysis, the rate of TCR association differed among HLA loci, with DRB1 alleles having the most associated TCRs and HLA-C alleles having the fewest. The study gave a list of under 200 TCR beta chains associated with cytomegalovirus. The earlier analysis of some 540 of the donors excluded around 17 rarely observed V segments, including chromosome 9 orphons, because counts were too low. A group of highly shared sequence variants was considered likely to be a technical artifact of the sequencing pipeline.

Libraries were prepared through the immunoSEQ multiplex PCR assay. For the multiplex PCR, a mixture combining 60 forward primers for TCR Vbeta segments and 13 reverse primers for TCR Jbeta segments was used. A multiplex PCR assay on genomic DNA amplified the CDR3 region of rearranged TCR beta genes. On the Illumina HiSeq System, the amplified TCR beta libraries were sequenced as 87-base-pair reads. Per the source publication's procedure: In a later analysis, about 80 million unique TCR beta chains were counted across the 500 to 700 repertoires, and approximately 9.9 million of these chains were shared by at least two donors. To remove PCR and sequencing errors, raw reads were error-corrected and collapsed into unique sequences using a nearest-neighbor algorithm that merged closely related sequences. Alignment of CDR3 sequences to IMGT reference sequences was used to assign V, D and J gene segments. For a sequence to be retained, a match of at least six nucleotides to both a V gene segment and a J gene segment was required. A rearrangement was called productive if the CDR3 had no stop codons and remained in frame with V and J, and every other rearrangement was called non-productive. Following IMGT convention, CDR3 was defined as the stretch from the second conserved V-encoded cysteine up to the conserved J-encoded phenylalanine. The earlier analysis of 587 of the donors excluded any sequence lacking an unambiguous match to a single V gene segment. An earlier analysis of 587 of the donors classified V segments as functional when productive rearrangements were above 56.7% and as segregating when the standard deviation between donors was above 5%. A statistical classification framework was developed to diagnose cytomegalovirus status using the catalog of TCR beta chain sequences. V and J gene assignment, in a later analysis, came from comparing TCR nucleotide sequences with IMGT/GENE-DB human TR gene sequences. A later analysis assigned CDR3 sequences and most-parsimonious VDJ recombination scenarios with the TCRdist pipeline. A later analysis defined each TCR beta chain by its CDR3 amino acid sequence plus V-gene family, and excluded reads lacking a unique V-gene family. To address suspected cross-contamination and a sequencing artifact, a later analysis removed over 500 highly shared, low-generation-probability nucleotide sequences. A later analysis calculated a clonal expansion index for each public chain from normalized within-repertoire ranks of inferred template counts. A later analysis computed generation probabilities with a VDJ recombination model fitted to out-of-frame rearrangements, and checked the results against IGoR. A later analysis scored TCR-TCR, TCR-HLA and TCR-CMV co-occurrence with hypergeometric tests, applying a repertoire-size bias correction to TCR pairs. False discovery rates were estimated in a later analysis by permuting HLA or CMV assignments 20 times. In a later analysis, co-occurring TCRs were grouped with DBSCAN, and TCRdist sequence similarity was added when clustering was performed within HLA-allele-positive subsets. Co-occurrence clustering excluded repertoires with fewer than 30,000 or more than 120,000 public chains, plus five with anomalous nucleotide sharing. This is the immuneACCESS table as TCRdb keeps it, with only in-frame sequences that have V and J called. A part of the clones is gone; compared with another copy, unresolved V genes explain less than half, and the rest is unexplained. The DNA gave D and trimming, while V, J and clone size come from that table. In all, the sample holds 210,000 or so clones, and about 80% of those were seen once. 1.4% of the sample rests with the top ten.

For this clone: Its antigen remains undetermined. No qualities accompany the bases; no much larger clone lies one base away.

In total, 500 to 700 healthy bone marrow donors made up the cohort. All cohort members were sampled while nominally healthy, although unrecorded immune exposures were likely present. The donor was CMV seronegative and was included in the group of a few hundred seronegative cohort members. Each donor provided a peripheral blood sample, and peripheral blood mononuclear cells were used for TCR beta sequencing. Genomic DNA extraction from the blood cell samples was performed with the Qiagen DNeasy Blood Extraction Kit. CDR1 and CDR2 (MNHEY, SMNVEV) derive from the germline V gene (reference sequence). The cysteine opens and the phenylalanine closes a CDR3 of 16 amino acids. Only the CDR3 DNA stays, 48 bases, in frame from base 1. The V and J ends are trimmed by 3 bases and 7 bases, leaving 20 bases between them.

Input material: PBMCs. The chain is encoded by TRBV27 joined to TRBJ2-3; a tentative D call is TRBD1 (7 bases match). This TCR was sampled from a girl aged 10 to 17 in good health and CMV-seronegative. CDR3 reads: CASSFKQGFGSHTQYF. The sequence in DNA is TGTGCCAGCAGTTTTAAACAGGGGTTCGGGAGTCATACGCAGTATTTT.